These T cell receptor beta chains were read from a single sample in a study of T cells in Graves' hyperthyroidism and ophthalmopathy. TCRdb ran MiXCR on the multiplex PCR reads and lists one entry per CDR3 protein. The sample carries just over 550,000 distinct CDR3 sequences, under 60% recorded once. Sequences were obtained from peripheral blood or thyroid tissue (not recorded which). Receptor source: a woman younger than 35 with Graves' hyperthyroidism. CDR3s include the opening cysteine and the closing phenylalanine or tryptophan. D genes are given only for firm matches. Only part of the rows carry a size: once, few, many, or a class if the clone is expanded.

>TRBV5-1|NA|TRBJ1-1|NA
TGCGCCAGCAGCTTGCCAGCGGAGGTAAACACTGAAGCTTTCTTT
CASSLPAEVNTEAFF
>TRBV2|NA|TRBJ2-6|NA
TGTGCCAGCAGCCCAACGGGGCAGGTCCTCTCTGGGGCCAACGTCCTGACTTTC
CASSPTGQVLSGANVLTF
>TRBV5-1|NA|TRBJ2-5|NA
TGCGCCAGCAGCTTCCCAGATGTGGAGACCCAGTACTTC
CASSFPDVETQYF
>TRBV24-1|NA|TRBJ2-2|TRBD2
TGTGCCAGCAGTGAAGCGCGGCTAGCGGGACGAACCGGGGAGCTGTTTTTT
CASSEARLAGRTGELFF
>TRBV7-2|few|TRBJ2-2|NA
TGTGCCAGCAGCCAAGCAATGACGGTCATGGAGCTGTTTTTT
CASSQAMTVMELFF
>TRBV29-1|many|TRBJ1-2|NA
TGCAGCGCTCGAATCCGGGAGCCGCTAGGCTACACCTTC
CSARIREPLGYTF
>TRBV25-1|NA|TRBJ2-7|TRBD1
TGTGCCAGCAGTGCTCGACAGGGGGCGGGCGAGCAGTACTTC
CASSARQGAGEQYF
>TRBV20-1|NA|TRBJ2-5|TRBD2
TGCAGTGCTAGTAGGACTAGCGGGAGTTTGGAGACCCAGTACTTC
CSASRTSGSLETQYF
>TRBV7-2|NA|TRBJ2-5|NA
TGTGCCAGCAGCTTAGGGGTACCCCAGTACTTC
CASSLGVPQYF
>TRBV14|many|TRBJ2-7|NA
TGTGCCAGCAGCTCCGGACTGTGGCCCTACGAGCAGTACTTC
CASSSGLWPYEQYF
>TRBV7-3|NA|TRBJ2-6|NA
TGTGCCAGCAACCAAGGGGTCGGGGCCAACGTCCTGACTTTC
CASNQGVGANVLTF
>TRBV7-2|NA|TRBJ2-6|NA
TGTGCCAGCAGCTTTGAGGACGGGGCCAACGTCCTGACTTTC
CASSFEDGANVLTF
>TRBV19|NA|TRBJ1-5|NA
TGTGCCAGTAGTATTAACAGCCTCAATCAGCCCCAGCATTTT
CASSINSLNQPQHF
>TRBV9|few|TRBJ2-2|NA
TGTGCCAGCAGCACGCTAGCGCTGAACACCGGGGAGCTGTTTTTT
CASSTLALNTGELFF
>TRBV5-2|NA|TRBJ2-5|NA
TGTGCCAGCAACTCCCTAAAGGCGAGGGAGACCCAGTACTTC
CASNSLKARETQYF
>TRBV29-1|many|TRBJ1-2|NA
TGCAGCGTTGAGTGGGGGGCGAGTAACTATGGCTACACCTTC
CSVEWGASNYGYTF
>TRBV7-8|NA|TRBJ2-7|TRBD1
TGTGCCAGCAGCCTCACCGGGACAGGGGGCCGCGAGCAGTACTTC
CASSLTGTGGREQYF
>TRBV7-9|NA|TRBJ2-2|NA
TGTGCCGGCAGCTTCTTGACCGGGGAGCTGTTTTTT
CAGSFLTGELFF
>TRBV10-3|NA|TRBJ1-2|TRBD1
TGTGCCATCAGCGTTCCCGGGACAGACTATGGCTACACCTTC
CAISVPGTDYGYTF
>TRBV24-1|many|TRBJ1-1|NA
TGTGCCACCAGTGATTTGCGGGGATATGAAGCTTTCTTT
CATSDLRGYEAFF
>TRBV2|NA|TRBJ1-4|NA
TGTGCCAGCAGCTTAGCAGGCGATAACACTGAAAAACTGTTTTTT
CASSLAGDNTEKLFF
>TRBV25-1|once|TRBJ1-1|NA
TGTGCCAGCAGTGCAACCCTAGGAACCATGAACACTGAAGCTTTCTTT
CASSATLGTMNTEAFF
>TRBV19|NA|TRBJ1-3|NA
TGTGCCAGTAGTAAGATGGATTACTCTGGAAACACCATATATTTT
CASSKMDYSGNTIYF
>TRBV7-2|NA|TRBJ1-1|NA
TGTGCCAGCAGTTACTGGTGGCGGACTGAAGCTTTCTTT
CASSYWWRTEAFF
>TRBV20-1|NA|TRBJ2-7|TRBD1
TGCAGTGCTAGAGCTCCTGACAGGGACTACGAGCAGTACTTC
CSARAPDRDYEQYF
>TRBV20-1|few|TRBJ2-7|NA
TGCAGTGCTAGAGGGGACGTAGGACTGGGTGAGCAGTACTTC
CSARGDVGLGEQYF
>TRBV12-3/TRBV12-4|NA|TRBJ1-2|NA
TGTGCCGGCAGCCCGACTCGTGGACAGTCGCGCTATGGCTACACCTTC
CAGSPTRGQSRYGYTF
>TRBV7-6|many|TRBJ1-3|TRBD1
TGTGCCAGCAGCTTAGCGAGGGACAGGGGAAACACCATATATTTT
CASSLARDRGNTIYF
>TRBV7-9|NA|TRBJ2-7|NA
TGTGCCAGCAGCTTGAGCAGGCCGACCACCTACGAGCAGTACTTC
CASSLSRPTTYEQYF
>TRBV29-1|many|TRBJ1-4|NA
TGCAGCGCAAGTGGGGCAACTAATGAAAAACTGTTTTTT
CSASGATNEKLFF
>TRBV7-9|NA|TRBJ2-7|NA
TGCGCCAGCAGCCTGGACAGTGTCTACGAGCAGTACTTC
CASSLDSVYEQYF
>TRBV2|few|TRBJ1-2|NA
TGTGCCAGCAGCGAAGCCGGGACACACGCCTTAGGGTTCTATGGCTACACCTTC
CASSEAGTHALGFYGYTF
>TRBV19|NA|TRBJ1-4|NA
TGTGCCAGTACCTCCCCCTCCGAAAAACTGTTTTTT
CASTSPSEKLFF
>TRBV7-8|few|TRBJ1-1|NA
TGTGCCAGCAGCTTTGCGATCCACACACCGAACACTGAAGCTTTCTTT
CASSFAIHTPNTEAFF
>TRBV29-1|many|TRBJ2-7|TRBD1
TGCAGCGTTACCGGGACAGGCGGCTCCTACGAGCAGTACTTC
CSVTGTGGSYEQYF
>TRBV9|NA|TRBJ2-6|NA
TGTGCCAGCAGCGTAGGGAACAGCCCTGAAGCTTTC
CASSVGNSPEAF
>TRBV7-7|NA|TRBJ2-2|TRBD1
TGCGCCAGCAGCCACATCACAGGGGGAACCACCGGGGAGCTGTTTTTT
CASSHITGGTTGELFF
>TRBV7-9|many|TRBJ2-5|NA
TGTGCCAGCAGCCAAGATCGTCTTATTGAAGAGACCCAGTACTTC
CASSQDRLIEETQYF
>TRBV7-8|NA|TRBJ1-4|NA
TGTGCCAGCACCCTAAACAGGGAGATCGTCGAACTGTTTTTT
CASTLNREIVELFF
>TRBV5-4|NA|TRBJ1-6|NA
TGTGCCAGCAGCTTGAACGCAGGGGAGAATTCACCCCTCCACTTT
CASSLNAGENSPLHF
>TRBV25-1|few|TRBJ1-2|NA
TGTGCCAGCAGTCCTCGGGGTAACTATGGCTACACCTTC
CASSPRGNYGYTF
>TRBV5-5|NA|TRBJ2-2|TRBD2
TGTGCCAGCAGCTTGAGGACTAGCGGGGAGCTGTTTTTT
CASSLRTSGELFF
>TRBV9|few|TRBJ1-1|TRBD1
TGTGCCAGCAGCCGAGACAGGGGTAGCACTGAAGCTTTCTTT
CASSRDRGSTEAFF
>TRBV7-8|few|TRBJ1-1|TRBD1
TGTGCCGCAGGGACAGCGAGTCTCGAAGCTTTCTTT
CAAGTASLEAFF
>TRBV6-2/TRBV6-3|NA|TRBJ1-6|NA
TGTGCCAGCAGTACAGTCCTCCACTTT
CASSTVLHF
>TRBV7-8|NA|TRBJ1-6|NA
TGTGCCAGCAGCTTAGTTGGGGCTACTACTAATTCACCCCTCCACTTT
CASSLVGATTNSPLHF
>TRBV20-1|NA|TRBJ1-2|TRBD1
TGCAGTGCTAGAGACGAGATAAACCGTGACAGGGCTAACTATGGCTACACCTTC
CSARDEINRDRANYGYTF
>TRBV10-3|few|TRBJ1-2|NA
TGTGCCATCAGTGAGGGACAGTTAAGCGGCTACACCTTC
CAISEGQLSGYTF
>TRBV7-2|many|TRBJ1-4|NA
TGTGCCAGCAGCTTAGTTGAAAAACTGTTTTTT
CASSLVEKLFF
>TRBV7-9|NA|TRBJ2-7|NA
TGTGCCAGCAGTTACTCCCGGGTCGTCGAGCAGTACTTC
CASSYSRVVEQYF
>TRBV7-2|NA|TRBJ1-3|TRBD1
TGTGCCAGCAGCCAAGAAGGGGGCCGGGTGGGAAACACCATATATTTT
CASSQEGGRVGNTIYF
>TRBV7-9|many|TRBJ1-3|NA
TGTGCCAGCAGCTTAGTGGGCAGGAGCTCTGGAAACACCATATATTTT
CASSLVGRSSGNTIYF
>TRBV7-9|NA|TRBJ1-4|NA
TGTGCCAGCACCCCTGGGAATGAAAAACTGTTTTTT
CASTPGNEKLFF
>TRBV29-1|NA|TRBJ1-5|NA
TGCAGCGTTGTTGGGGGGCAGCCCCAGCATTTT
CSVVGGQPQHF
>TRBV25-1|few|TRBJ2-2|NA
TGTGCCAGCAGCTCCGGGACTGCTCAGGTCGGGGAGCTGTTTTTT
CASSSGTAQVGELFF
>TRBV2|few|TRBJ2-7|NA
TGTGCCAGCAGGGGGGATTTCTACGAGCAGTACTTC
CASRGDFYEQYF